This TCR beta chain was recovered during a study of early T cells in non-severe SARS-CoV-2 infection. Overall study: Investigators sequenced bulk RNA drawn from unsorted whole blood, and chains remained unpaired.

This clonotype has ten or more counts. Its antigen is unknown. Study results and limitations: VDJdb matching skewed toward anti-spike CD8 responses, missing private and CD4 specificities.

Between the trimmed V and J ends, which lost 6 bases and 1 base, there was a span of 6 bases. CDR3 length: 12 amino acids. Germline V lookup: CDR1 DFQATT, CDR2 SNEGSKA (reference sequence). Each cDNA molecule carried a unique molecular identifier. TCRdb processed the 5' RACE reads anew with MiXCR; each CDR3 protein has one entry. The sample carries almost 30,000 distinct CDR3 sequences, roughly 5% recorded once. The receptor was isolated from an adult who was a healthcare worker with PCR-confirmed SARS-CoV-2 infection or an uninfected control (not recorded which). The rearrangement joins TRBV20-1 to TRBJ2-2; D not resolved. Sequenced material: whole blood. CDR3 coding DNA: TGCAGTGCAGAAGGGAACACCGGGGAGCTGTTTTTT. Protein sequence: CSAEGNTGELFF.